The next 21 T cell receptor beta chains were all read from a single sample in a study. Treg sorting used a CD4+CD25+CD127-/low gate. TCRdb ran MiXCR on the 5' RACE reads and lists one entry per CDR3 protein. The data show 35,000 to 55,000 distinct CDR3 sequences, 22% seen once. The sequenced sample was Tregs sorted from a lymph node. The receptors were gathered from a female donor with breast cancer.

This rearrangement joins TRBV10-2 to TRBJ1-5; 8 nucleotides match TRBD1. Germline V gene lookup returns CDR1 WSHSY and CDR2 SAAADI. This CDR3 is 15 amino acids long. J gave up 7 bases and V 3 bases, and 8 bases lay outside the gene matches. CDR3 DNA: TGCGCCAGCAGTGAACCCGGACAGGGAAAACAGCCCCAGCATTTT. The encoded protein is CASSEPGQGKQPQHF.

Many counts were recorded for this clonotype. This sequence joins TRBV4-1 and TRBJ2-4, with D tentatively TRBD2 (6 bases). In germline, CDR1 is MGHRA, CDR2 YSYEKL. This CDR3 comprises 18 residues. With 4 bases removed from V and 0 bases from J, the gap between germline ends came to 19 bases. The chain's CDR3 is CASSPGRGFGLAKNIQYF. Written as DNA, the CDR3 is TGCGCCAGCAGCCCGGGACGGGGGTTCGGCCTAGCCAAAAACATTCAGTACTTC.

This clonotype was detected a few times. J is TRBJ2-5 and V is TRBV7-2; 9 nucleotides match TRBD2. The CDR3 length is 17 residues. CDR1 and CDR2 (germline): SGHTA, FQGNSA. The ends lost 2 bases at V and 9 bases at J; junction bases unmatched: 16. The chain's CDR3 is CASSLISGSSSEVAQYF. The CDR3 DNA is TGTGCCAGCAGCTTAATTAGCGGGAGTTCTTCTGAGGTGGCCCAGTACTTC.

On this clonotype: A junction boundary mismatches the germline segment, possibly from a read error. The chain has TRBV6-6 and TRBJ2-1; weak D call: TRBD1 (6 bases). Germline V CDR1 and CDR2: MNHNY, SVGAGI (reference sequence). The CDR3 is 17 amino acids. The CDR3 DNA reads TGTACCAGCAGTTACTCGACCATAGGGGGTTCCTACAACGAGCAGTTCTTC. Protein product: CTSSYSTIGGSYNEQFF.

This clonotype was found a few times. The rearrangement uses TRBV9 and TRBJ1-4; maybe TRBD1 (6 bases). This CDR3 contains 15 residues. The germline V and J ends were trimmed by 6 bases and 3 bases, with 15 bases remaining between them. The germline V gene encodes CDR1 SGDLS and CDR2 YYNGEE. Written as DNA, the CDR3 is TGTGCCAGCACCCCGAGGGGGGGATCTAATGAAAAACTGTTTTTT. Translation: CASTPRGGSNEKLFF.

The sample holds many counts of this clonotype. The genes are TRBV6-5 and TRBJ1-6; D remains unclear. This CDR3 contains 16 residues. The germline V and J ends were trimmed by 5 bases and 2 bases, with 13 bases remaining between them. In germline, CDR1 is MNHEY, CDR2 SVGAGI. The CDR3 loop reads CASSLRRTAYNSPLHF. The CDR3 DNA is TGTGCCAGCAGTCTTAGGAGGACTGCCTATAATTCACCCCTCCACTTT.

This clonotype has only a few counts. The V and J genes are TRBV27 and TRBJ1-1; 8 bases agree with TRBD1. The CDR3 has 18 amino acids. V was pared by 6 bases and J by 0 bases, with 15 bases of the junction left unmatched. Germline V gene sequence: CDR1 MNHEY, CDR2 SMNVEV (reference sequence). The CDR3 DNA is TGTGCCAGCAGGCCCCCTCCCCCTACGGACAGGGTGAACACTGAAGCTTTCTTT. It codes for CASRPPPPTDRVNTEAFF.

In its sample, this clonotype was seen many times. This rearrangement joins TRBV12-3 or TRBV12-4 to TRBJ1-1; D gene unclear. The ends were cut back, 3 bases at V and 2 bases at J, with 7 bases in the middle. The CDR3 has 13 residues. CDR3 bases: TGTGCCAGCAGTTTTGATTCAAACACTGAAGCTTTCTTT. It encodes CASSFDSNTEAFF.

This clonotype qualifies as medium-sized (0.01 to 0.1%). CDR3 residues: CASSFGLAGYNEQFF. Here the CDR3 DNA reads TGTGCCAGCAGTTTTGGACTAGCGGGGTACAATGAGCAGTTCTTC. V is TRBV12-3 or TRBV12-4 and J is TRBJ2-1; TRBD2 aligns across 12 bases. CDR3 length: 15 amino acids. V was pared by 3 bases and J by 4 bases, with 1 base of the junction left unmatched.

Note on this clonotype: A single base separates this from a much larger clone, so it may be a read error. This chain uses TRBV4-1 with TRBJ2-5; D unresolved. The germline gives CDR1 MGHRA, CDR2 YSYEKL. The V end was cut by 3 bases, the J end by 2 bases, with 16 bases between. CDR3 length: 16 residues. CDR3 sequence: CASSHPVDKGQETQYF. The CDR3 DNA is TGCGCCAGCAGCCACCCAGTAGACAAGGGACAAGAGACCCAGTACTTC.

This clonotype has at least ten counts. V usage is TRBV30 and J usage is TRBJ1-2, with 7 bases matching TRBD1. Germline CDR1 is GTSNPN and CDR2 is SVGIG (reference sequence). CDR3 length: 13 amino acids. The V and J ends lost 2 bases and 7 bases, in that order; junction bases with no gene match: 7. The CDR3 loop reads CAWSRRGRGGYTF. As DNA, the CDR3 is TGTGCCTGGAGTAGAAGGGGGCGCGGTGGCTACACCTTC.

In this sample, this clonotype turned up a few times. The chain links TRBV10-2 to TRBJ2-1; 8 bases agree with TRBD1. Germline CDR1 is WSHSY and CDR2 is SAAADI. J gave up 9 bases and V 5 bases, and 6 bases lay outside the gene matches. There are 13 residues in the CDR3. The CDR3 coding sequence is TGCGCCAGCAGTACGGGACAGGCGGGTGAGCAGTTCTTC. Translation: CASSTGQAGEQFF.

Ten or more counts support this clonotype. The chain combines TRBV20-1 with TRBJ2-5; 8 bases map to TRBD1. This CDR3 has 15 residues. V lost 3 bases to trimming and J lost 2 bases; unmatched junction nucleotides: 8. Germline V CDR1 and CDR2: DFQATT, SNEGSKA (reference sequence). CDR3 protein: CSARDRVGSQETQYF. The CDR3, as DNA: TGCAGTGCTAGGGACAGGGTGGGTTCACAAGAGACCCAGTACTTC.

This chain links TRBV20-1 with TRBJ2-7; 7 positions agree with TRBD2. Per the germline V gene, CDR1 is DFQATT and CDR2 is SNEGSKA (reference sequence). There are 12 residues in the CDR3. V was pared by 2 bases and J by 4 bases, with 2 bases of the junction left unmatched. The DNA of the CDR3 is TGCAGTGCTAGACTAGCGGAATACGAGCAGTACTTC. Its translation is CSARLAEYEQYF.

This clonotype was found a few times. One end of the junction does not line up with germline, which may come from a read error. J is TRBJ2-7 and V is TRBV5-1, with TRBD1 matching 10 bases. Germline loops: CDR1 SGHRS, CDR2 YFSETQ. The CDR3 spans 14 residues. This CDR3 reads CASGGTGETYGQYF. CDR3 DNA sequence: TGCGCCAGCGGTGGGACAGGGGAAACCTACGGGCAGTACTTC.

This clonotype has only a few counts. This chain joins TRBV5-1 and TRBJ2-7, with D perhaps assigned TRBD1 or TRBD2 (5 bases each). Germline-derived CDR1 and CDR2 are SGHRS and YFSETQ. The CDR3 extends over 13 amino acids. V lost 3 bases and J 3 bases, leaving 10 bases between the germline ends. This CDR3 reads CASSSGTGYEQYF. CDR3 sequence (DNA): TGCGCCAGCAGCTCCGGGACGGGCTACGAGCAGTACTTC.

This clonotype was seen at least ten times. The CDR3 nucleotides are TGCAGCGTTGAAGGGGGGCTAGCGAAGACAGATACGCAGTATTTT. Its protein is CSVEGGLAKTDTQYF. The chain carries TRBV29-1 and TRBJ2-3; possibly TRBD1 or TRBD2 for D (6 bases each). The CDR3 has 15 residues. Trimming cost V 1 base and J 3 bases, with 14 bases left between them. CDR1 SQVTM and CDR2 ANQGSEA come from the germline V gene.

The V gene is TRBV21-1, the J gene TRBJ1-5. TRBV21-1 is tagged as a pseudogene. This CDR3 spans 12 amino acids. CDR3 in DNA: TGCGCCAGGCCCGTAGATGGTCAGCCCCAGCATTTT. This gives the protein CARPVDGQPQHF.

This clonotype was detected ten times or more. The rearrangement links TRBV5-1 to TRBJ1-1, with D possibly being TRBD1 (5 bases). With 7 bases removed from V and 5 bases from J, the gap between germline ends came to 12 bases. Germline loops: CDR1 SGHRS, CDR2 YFSETQ. The CDR3 has 12 residues. CDR3 in DNA: TGCGCCAGCCGAGCGGGGGAAACTGAAGCTTTCTTT. This gives the protein CASRAGETEAFF.

This clonotype was counted between two and nine times. V is TRBV18 and J is TRBJ2-7; 10 bases fit TRBD1. The CDR3 is made up of 15 amino acids. V dropped 5 bases and J dropped 0; count of bases not matched to a gene: 4. From germline, CDR1 is KGHSH and CDR2 LQKENI. The DNA of the CDR3 is TGTGCCAGCTCATCAAGGGACAGGGGCTCCTACGAGCAGTACTTC. It yields the protein CASSSRDRGSYEQYF.

This clonotype was picked up one time. This chain joins TRBV2 and TRBJ2-1, with D perhaps matching TRBD1 or TRBD2 (5 bases each). Trimming stripped 8 bases from V and 8 bases from J, with 19 bases between. From germline, CDR1 is SNHLY and CDR2 FYNNEI. The CDR3 is 14 residues long. CDR3 bases: TGTGCCAGCGGGTCTGGGGGTGCTTTCGATGAGCAGTTCTTC. Translating gives CASGSGGAFDEQFF.